This T cell receptor beta chain derives from a study of CD8 T cell repertoires and HIV-1 epitope variants. Study as a whole: Separate wells received one of Twenty-five Gag or Nef variant peptides.

This clone has just one count. Its antigen is not known. Here immunoSEQ multiplex PCR was the method, and the copy in TCRdb shows in-frame clones only, minus some. The sample yields some 5,700 clones, about three fifths seen once. Whole-study findings and limits: Of fewer than 10 antigen-specific beta clonotypes, about six appeared to cross-react with escape variants.

The CDR3 totals 15 residues. Germline CDR1 is SGHNT and CDR2 is YENEEA. The ends lost 2 bases at V and 7 bases at J; junction bases unmatched: 10. The TCR was taken from a male donor with HIV. The rearrangement links TRBV11-3 to TRBJ1-2, with 7 positions matching TRBD1. Input material: cultured CD8+ T cells derived from PBMCs. The CDR3 here is CASSLSPTGRIGYTF. The DNA of the CDR3 is TGTGCCAGCAGCTTATCCCCGACAGGGCGGATTGGCTACACCTTC. The entire variable domain, with the rest obtained from reference TRBV11-3 and TRBJ1-2, is as follows: EAGVVQSPRYKIIEKKQPVAFWCNPISGHNTLYWYLQNLGQGPELLIRYENEEAVDDSQLPKDRFSAERLKGVDSTLKIQPAELGDSAVYLCASSLSPTGRIGYTFGSGTRLTVV.